The 4 T cell receptor beta chains given below trace back to one sample, sequenced in a study of blood T cell repertoires in COVID-19. This table comes from immunoSEQ multiplex PCR, and its TCRdb copy is limited to in-frame clones, with some not included. The data show about 250,000 clones, with 70% to 90% seen just once and 8.5% to 9.5% held by the top ten. Source material: PBMCs or T cells enriched from blood (not recorded which). The origin of the receptors is a woman aged 50 to 60 with acute COVID-19.

The chain has TRBV5-6 and TRBJ2-5; D unclear. The germline V gene has CDR1 SGHDT and CDR2 YYEEEE. V was clipped by 2 bases and J by 4 bases, with 3 bases between them. CDR3 length: 11 residues. The CDR3 spells CASSFRETQYF. Written as DNA, the CDR3 is TGTGCCAGCAGCTTCAGAGAGACCCAGTACTTC.

J is TRBJ2-3 and V is TRBV30; 8 nucleotides agree with TRBD2. CDR1 is GTSNPN and CDR2 is SVGIG in the germline V gene (reference sequence). This CDR3 has 14 residues. In DNA form, the CDR3 reads TGTGCTTCGGAGAGCGGGAGAGGGGTAGATACGCAGTATTTT. Translating it yields CASESGRGVDTQYF.

The J gene is TRBJ2-1, the V gene TRBV5-4, with TRBD1 matching over 8 bases. CDR1 SGHNT and CDR2 YYREEE come from the germline V gene (reference sequence). V dropped 4 bases and J dropped 12; count of bases not matched to a gene: 12. This CDR3 has 14 residues. The CDR3 region has the DNA TGTGCCAGCAGCGTGGGACAGGTCGAAAAGGGGCAGTTCTTC. Encoded protein: CASSVGQVEKGQFF. The entire variable domain, with the rest obtained from reference TRBV5-4 and TRBJ2-1, is as follows: ETGVTQSPTHLIKTRGQQVTLRCSSQSGHNTVSWYQQALGQGPQFIFQYYREEENGRGNFPPRFSGLQFPNYSSELNVNALELDDSALYLCASSVGQVEKGQFFGPGTRLTVL.

V gene TRBV11-1 combines with J gene TRBJ1-2, with 8 positions matching TRBD1. Looked up from germline, CDR1 is SGHAT and CDR2 is FQDESV (reference sequence). J was trimmed by 4 bases and V by 0 bases; bases with no gene match: 1. The CDR3 length is 14 residues. Written as DNA, the CDR3 is TGTGCCAGCAGCTTAGCGGGACAGGCCTATGGCTACACCTTC. Encoded protein: CASSLAGQAYGYTF.